These 19 T cell receptor beta chains were all obtained from the same sample, sequenced in a study of identical twins. TCRdb fed the 5' RACE reads into MiXCR, producing one record per CDR3 protein. The sample yields approximately 700,000 distinct CDR3 sequences, 5.5% to 7.5% seen once. The sequenced material came from naive T cells sorted from blood. These receptors originate from a man aged 18 to 30 in good health.

The chain recombines TRBV11-2 with TRBJ2-3; D is tentatively TRBD1 or TRBD2 (5 bases each). V was clipped by 6 bases and J by 6 bases, with 16 bases between them. CDR1 and CDR2 (germline): SGHAT, FQNNGV. The CDR3 runs 14 residues. The CDR3 bases are TGTGCCAGCAGTTCACGCCTTGGGACGGATACGCAGTATTTT. Its protein product is CASSSRLGTDTQYF.

The V gene is TRBV21-1, the J gene TRBJ1-1; the table calls TRBD1, which could not be checked here. TRBV21-1 is listed as a pseudogene. This CDR3 region has 17 residues. The CDR3 sequence is CASSINPWTGENTEAFF. In DNA form, the CDR3 reads TGTGCCAGCTCCATAAATCCCTGGACAGGGGAAAACACTGAAGCTTTCTTT.

This clonotype was counted only a few times. The chain is built from TRBV7-3 and TRBJ2-6; D is uncertain. Per germline, CDR1 SGHTA and CDR2 FQGTGA. CDR3 length: 16 amino acids. V was shortened by 4 bases and J by 0 bases, with 10 bases between the two germline ends. For the CDR3, the DNA is TGTGCCAGCAGCTCCCTCGGGTCCTCTGGGGCCAACGTCCTGACTTTC. It translates to CASSSLGSSGANVLTF.

This clonotype was detected many times. The CDR3 bases are TGTGCCAGCAGCTTAACAGGGGCGAACACTGAAGCTTTCTTT. Its translation is CASSLTGANTEAFF. The chain carries TRBV12-3 or TRBV12-4 and TRBJ1-1; 7 bases are a match to TRBD1. The CDR3 is 14 residues long. After removal of 6 bases from V and 1 base from J, the junction contained 5 bases not matched to a gene.

The chain joins TRBV20-1 to TRBJ2-7; D call uncertain. The V end was cut by 5 bases, the J end by 4 bases, with 15 bases between. CDR3 length equals 13 residues. The germline V gene has CDR1 DFQATT and CDR2 SNEGSKA (reference sequence). CDR3 loop: CSALRDKGYEQYF. The CDR3 DNA reads as TGCAGTGCTCTAAGGGATAAGGGTTACGAGCAGTACTTC.

This clonotype occurred many times. This chain joins TRBV28 and TRBJ1-1; D gene ambiguous. The CDR3 totals 13 residues. The V end was cut by 8 bases, the J end by 0 bases, with 10 bases between. Germline V gene lookup returns CDR1 MDHEN and CDR2 SYDVKM. CDR3 sequence (DNA): TGTGCCAGCCAGACTCCCCTGAACACTGAAGCTTTCTTT. Translating it yields CASQTPLNTEAFF.

This clonotype was found many times. V and J are TRBV10-3 and TRBJ2-7, with D hard to call. V shed 8 bases and J shed 0 bases, with 11 bases lying between them. The CDR3 runs to 13 residues. Germline V lookup: CDR1 ENHRY, CDR2 SYGVKD. The CDR3 loop reads CAIGLGFSYEQYF. As DNA, the CDR3 is TGTGCCATCGGTTTAGGTTTCTCCTACGAGCAGTACTTC.

This clonotype has a handful of counts. V gene TRBV25-1 combines with J gene TRBJ2-1; tentative D call: TRBD2 (7 bases). CDR3 length: 17 residues. V dropped 1 base and J dropped 5 bases, with 18 bases sitting between them. Per the germline V gene, CDR1 is MGHDK and CDR2 is SYGVNS. Written as DNA, the CDR3 is TGTGCCAGCAGTGAATTGGGGGGGGCTAACCAAGACAATGAGCAGTTCTTC. Amino acids: CASSELGGANQDNEQFF.

This clonotype came up many times. The V gene is TRBV28, the J gene TRBJ1-4; D is unclear. The V and J ends lost 2 bases and 5 bases respectively, with 9 bases between them. The CDR3 loop spans 14 amino acids. CDR1 is MDHEN, CDR2 SYDVKM, per germline. The chain's CDR3 is CASSLGGINEKLFF. CDR3 DNA sequence: TGTGCCAGCAGTTTAGGAGGAATCAATGAAAAACTGTTTTTT.

The chain combines TRBV20-1 with TRBJ2-1; D is undetermined. Trimming took 0 bases from V and 6 from J, leaving 12 bases between them. The germline V gene encodes CDR1 DFQATT and CDR2 SNEGSKA (reference sequence). This CDR3 contains 14 residues. The CDR3 DNA is TGCAGTGCTAGAGATCTCGACGTAGGCAATGAGCAGTTCTTC. Its translation is CSARDLDVGNEQFF.

The V call is TRBV27, the J call TRBJ1-1; no clear D. This CDR3 comprises 13 residues. V gave up 3 bases and J gave up 4 bases, with 9 bases separating them. Germline-derived CDR1 and CDR2 are MNHEY and SMNVEV (reference sequence). CDR3 region: CASSFYTGTEAFF. CDR3 in DNA: TGTGCCAGCAGTTTTTATACGGGCACTGAAGCTTTCTTT.

This clonotype has more than one count but fewer than ten. The chain is built from TRBV24-1 and TRBJ2-1, with D tentatively TRBD2 (6 bases). Trimming left V 3 bases short and J 3 bases short, with 11 bases between. The CDR3 extends over 15 amino acids. Germline CDR1 KGHDR, CDR2 SFDVKD. CDR3 nucleotides: TGTGCCACCAGTGATACGGGGGTTGTCTACAATGAGCAGTTCTTC. It encodes CATSDTGVVYNEQFF.

This clonotype has at least ten counts. The V gene is TRBV15, the J gene TRBJ2-7; 9 nucleotides align to TRBD1. J gave up 6 bases and V 5 bases, and 5 bases lay outside the gene matches. Germline CDR1 LNHNV, CDR2 YYDKDF (reference sequence). This CDR3 spans 13 amino acids. DNA for the CDR3: TGTGCCACCAGCGGTACAGGGGGCTTCGAGCAGTACTTC. Translation gives CATSGTGGFEQYF.

This clonotype has ten or more counts. The CDR3 bases are TGTGCCAGCAGTTTAGCTTCGGGGGGGGGCACTGAAGCTTTCTTT. Protein sequence: CASSLASGGGTEAFF. The chain employs TRBV12-3 or TRBV12-4 and TRBJ1-1, with D perhaps matching TRBD1 (5 bases). This CDR3 has 15 residues. Trimming removed 0 bases at V and 4 bases at J, with 12 bases between.

This clonotype has more than one count but fewer than ten. The CDR3 coding sequence is TGTGCCAGCAGCCCCCCGGGGGTTAGGGGCCAAGAGACCCAGTACTTC. Protein product: CASSPPGVRGQETQYF. The chain employs TRBV7-8 and TRBJ2-5; TRBD2 might be the D (6 bases). Between the trimmed V and J ends, which lost 5 bases and 1 base, there was a span of 17 bases. The CDR3 loop spans 16 amino acids. CDR1 SGHVS and CDR2 FQNEAQ come from the germline V gene. The full variable domain, in which reference TRBV7-8 and TRBJ2-5 provide the parts outside the CDR3, is GAGVSQSPRYKVAKRGQDVALRCDPISGHVSLFWYQQALGQGPEFLTYFQNEAQLDKSGLPSDRFFAERPEGSVSTLKIQRTQQEDSAVYLCASSPPGVRGQETQYFGPGTRLLVL.

This clonotype was detected only a few times. The chain is built from TRBV7-8 and TRBJ2-3, with 7 bases that match TRBD2. The CDR3 has 18 amino acids. The ends lost 2 bases at V and 9 bases at J; junction bases unmatched: 20. Per the germline V gene, CDR1 is SGHVS and CDR2 is FQNEAQ. The CDR3 region is CASSLTLSAGPARGTQYF. CDR3 bases: TGTGCCAGCAGCTTAACTCTTTCAGCGGGACCAGCGAGGGGAACGCAGTATTTT.

This clonotype was observed a handful of times. V is TRBV9 and J is TRBJ1-1; tentative D call: TRBD1 (5 bases). The V gene's germline CDR1 is SGDLS and CDR2 YYNGEE. V lost 4 bases and J 4 bases, leaving 17 bases between the germline ends. The CDR3 extends over 15 amino acids. The CDR3 coding sequence is TGTGCCAGCAGCTCATATGGGGGGGGGACCACTGAAGCTTTCTTT. Its protein product is CASSSYGGGTTEAFF.

This clonotype has just a few counts. The CDR3 DNA follows: TGTGCCAGCAGCTTCCGTTTCGGGGAGATCTACGAGCAGTACGTC. Protein sequence: CASSFRFGEIYEQYV. This sequence joins TRBV5-4 and TRBJ2-7, with D perhaps matching TRBD2 (5 bases). Germline V lookup: CDR1 SGHNT, CDR2 YYREEE (reference sequence). This CDR3 region has 15 residues. V lost 2 bases to trimming and J lost 3 bases, with 15 bases between them.

This clonotype was picked up many times. This rearrangement joins TRBV5-1 to TRBJ2-1, with 8 bases aligning to TRBD1. Germline V gene sequence: CDR1 SGHRS, CDR2 YFSETQ. The junction had 9 bases not matched to a gene; V was cut back by 4 bases and J by 6 bases. This CDR3 is 15 amino acids long. This CDR3 reads CASSPGQGPSNEQFF. CDR3 bases: TGCGCCAGCAGCCCAGGACAGGGCCCATCCAATGAGCAGTTCTTC.